Listed here is a single TCR beta chain. Antigen unknown. With each sample, at least 5 micrograms of total RNA were extracted. The data derive from a study of blood T cells in healthy people across ages. The study, taken as a whole, reports: A roughly linear age-dependent decrease characterized TCR beta diversity per million T cells. Comparison with aged donors showed that long-lived donors had more naive CD4+ cells and higher diversity.

The CDR3 covers 14 residues. The ends were cut back, 4 bases at V and 9 bases at J, with 16 bases in the middle. Germline V lookup: CDR1 SGHDN, CDR2 FVKESK. The authors ran a second PCR of about 7 to 12 cycles using a sample-barcoded 5' primer and a J-beta primer mix. TCRdb ran MiXCR on the 5' RACE reads and lists one entry per CDR3 protein. The table has some 1,500,000 distinct CDR3 sequences, roughly 43% seen once. This sequence was found in a woman between 18 and 29 years old in good health. Sequenced: blood. The chain is built from TRBV14 and TRBJ2-1; D ambiguous. CDR3 loop: CASSRHATAPEQFF. CDR3 DNA sequence: TGTGCCAGCAGCCGACACGCGACCGCTCCTGAGCAGTTCTTC.